This T cell receptor (beta chain) was sequenced for a study of blood T cells in healthy people across ages. For the second PCR, which ran for about 7 to 11 cycles, a sample-barcoded 5' primer and a J-beta primer mix were used. A single record per CDR3 protein comes from TCRdb applying MiXCR to the 5' RACE reads. The data show more than 900,000 distinct CDR3 sequences, about 25% seen once. This clonotype appeared a single time. This CDR3 contains 16 residues. Trimming removed 5 bases from V and 15 bases from J, with 30 bases in between. Separately, the same data were catalogued under a study of T cells of mothers and their children. That report notes: cDNA was synthesized from all extracted RNA at around 1.5 ug per reaction. The TCR beta CDR3 read count exceeded 9 million for each mother and was about 3 million for each child.

The sample taken for sequencing was blood. This TCR derives from a girl aged 2 to 10 in good health. This rearrangement joins TRBV12-3 or TRBV12-4 to TRBJ2-3, with D possibly matching TRBD1 (6 bases). The CDR3 spells CASSGGHGTRTDTEYF. CDR3 nucleotide sequence: TGTGCCAGCAGTGGGGGACACGGAACGCGAACAGATACGGAATATTTT.